This TCR beta chain was retrieved from a study of blood T cells in healthy people across ages. The CDR3 sequence is 13 residues long. The V end lost 5 bases, the J end lost 7 bases, and 14 bases lay between the germline ends. Germline values: CDR1 KGHDR, CDR2 SFDVKD. Through a sample-barcoded 5' primer and a J-beta primer mix, a second PCR was run for roughly 6 to 12 cycles. TCRdb called the 5' RACE reads again in MiXCR, with one record for every CDR3 protein. The sample lists about 730,000 distinct CDR3 sequences; 43% were seen once. The source is a woman in her sixties in good health. This rearrangement joins TRBV24-1 to TRBJ2-7, with D maybe TRBD2 (6 bases). Sequencing used blood. CDR3 amino acids: CATSVSGSEEQYF. The CDR3 bases are TGTGCCACCAGTGTTTCCGGGAGTGAAGAGCAGTACTTC.